This TCR beta chain was profiled in a study of blood T cell repertoires in COVID-19. Study as a whole: COVID-19 samples, acute and convalescent, were from the United States, Italy and Spain. T cells, B-cell-depleted T cells, or PBMCs supplied cDNA or gDNA.

This CDR3 has 16 residues. Germline V gene lookup returns CDR1 SGHRS and CDR2 YFSETQ. The V end was cut by 0 bases, the J end by 0 bases, with 7 bases between. Source study methods: Reference gene primer amplification gave estimated nucleated cell counts. TCRdb keeps only in-frame clones here, not all; method: immunoSEQ multiplex PCR. The V and J calls and clone size were taken over from that table, and D and trimming were inferred from the DNA. Among approximately 40,000 clones listed, more than 85% were seen once. Sequencing was carried out using peripheral blood. This receptor was taken from a woman over 75 with acute or convalescent COVID-19. The chain employs TRBV5-1 and TRBJ1-6; D gene ambiguous. DNA for the CDR3: TGCGCCAGCAGCTTGGGGGCCGACTCCTATAATTCACCCCTCCACTTT. Residues: CASSLGADSYNSPLHF.